Listed here are 23 T cell receptor beta chains from one sample, sequenced in a study of control samples from healthy donors and cancer patients. TCRdb keeps only in-frame clones here, not all; method: immunoSEQ multiplex PCR. The sample holds roughly 130,000 clones, approximately 90% seen once. Specimen: blood. The origin of the receptors is a man aged 18 to 30 in good health.

V and J are TRBV27 and TRBJ1-2; 7 nucleotides match TRBD1. CDR3 length: 15 amino acids. Germline V CDR1 and CDR2: MNHEY, SMNVEV (reference sequence). Trimming at V came to 6 bases and at J to 0 bases, leaving 7 bases not matched to a gene. The CDR3 DNA reads TGTGCCAGCAGCTCGAGGGGGACAGCTAACTATGGCTACACCTTC. Translated, it gives CASSSRGTANYGYTF.

This chain links TRBV4-1 with TRBJ2-7; the match to TRBD1 covers 10 bases. With V trimmed by 0 bases and J by 3 bases, 8 bases remained unmatched. The length of the CDR3 is 17 residues. Germline-derived CDR1 and CDR2 are MGHRA and YSYEKL. The CDR3 DNA reads TGCGCCAGCAGCCAAGAGGGGACAGGGGCTTTTTTCTACGAGCAGTACTTC. Its translation is CASSQEGTGAFFYEQYF.

The V call is TRBV3-1 (or the pseudogene TRBV3-2), the J call TRBJ2-7; D not resolved. Germline values: CDR1 LGHDT, CDR2 YNNKEL (reference sequence). This CDR3 is built from 14 residues. V gave up 1 base and J gave up 5 bases, with 12 bases separating them. CDR3 amino acids: CASSQGKGSHEQYF. The CDR3 nucleotides are TGTGCCAGCAGCCAAGGTAAGGGCAGCCACGAGCAGTACTTC.

This clone showed up many times. The chain uses TRBV6-4 and TRBJ2-1; TRBD1 matches 11 bases. V lost 4 bases and J lost 8; bases outside the gene matches: 4. Germline values: CDR1 MRHNA, CDR2 SNTAGT. The CDR3 runs 14 residues. This CDR3 is CASSGTGGGDEQFF. CDR3 nucleotides: TGTGCCAGCAGTGGGACAGGGGGCGGCGATGAGCAGTTCTTC.

The V call is TRBV12-3 or TRBV12-4, the J call TRBJ1-1, with D unresolved. V was cut by 3 bases and J by 7 bases, with 9 bases left in between. CDR3 length: 12 residues. The CDR3 loop is CASSLRPNEAFF. The CDR3 DNA follows: TGTGCCAGCAGTTTGAGACCAAATGAAGCTTTCTTT.

J is TRBJ2-2 and V is TRBV4-2; 8 bases are a match to TRBD1. The V gene end was trimmed by 5 bases and the J gene end by 4 bases; junction bases not matched to a gene: 12. The CDR3 contains 17 residues. Per the germline V gene, CDR1 is LGHNA and CDR2 is YNFKEQ. In DNA form, the CDR3 reads TGTGCCAGCAGCGCCTTTAAGACAGGGGACATCACCGGGGAGCTGTTTTTT. Its protein product is CASSAFKTGDITGELFF.

The chain has TRBV15 and TRBJ1-5; D may be TRBD1 (6 bases). The CDR3 contains 16 residues. CDR1 and CDR2 from the germline V gene are LNHNV and YYDKDF (reference sequence). V was pared by 0 bases and J by 7 bases, with 16 bases between. The CDR3 DNA is TGTGCCACCAGCAGAGATCTGGGGGCCCGCCACCAGCCCCAGCATTTT. This sequence encodes CATSRDLGARHQPQHF.

Details on this clone: Other nucleotide sequences in the sample specify the same CDR3. The chain carries TRBV18 and TRBJ1-2; 11 positions match TRBD1. V dropped 3 bases and J dropped 4; count of bases not matched to a gene: 4. The CDR3 loop spans 15 amino acids. In germline, CDR1 is KGHSH, CDR2 LQKENI. The CDR3 DNA reads as TGTGCCAGCTCACCGCCGGGACAGGGGGGCTATGGCTACACCTTC. Amino acid sequence: CASSPPGQGGYGYTF. Supplemented by reference TRBV18 and TRBJ1-2, the full variable domain reads NAGVMQNPRHLVRRRGQEARLRCSPMKGHSHVYWYRQLPEEGLKFMVYLQKENIIDESGMPKERFSAEFPKEGPSILRIQQVVRGDSAAYFCASSPPGQGGYGYTFGSGTRLTVV.

This chain joins TRBV5-1 and TRBJ2-7; D not resolved. The V gene's germline CDR1 is SGHRS and CDR2 YFSETQ. V was shortened by 5 bases and J by 1 base, with 25 bases between the two germline ends. The CDR3 spans 18 residues. The CDR3 here is CASRERQNPGQGSYEQYF. As DNA, the CDR3 is TGCGCCAGCAGGGAACGGCAAAACCCGGGCCAAGGGTCCTACGAGCAGTACTTC. Variable domain in full (rest from reference TRBV5-1 and TRBJ2-7): KAGVTQTPRYLIKTRGQQVTLSCSPISGHRSVSWYQQTPGQGLQFLFEYFSETQRNKGNFPGRFSGRQFSNSRSEMNVSTLELGDSALYLCASRERQNPGQGSYEQYFGPGTRLTVT.

This clone was seen a few times. J is TRBJ2-2 and V is TRBV11-3; 7 nucleotides match TRBD1. Germline lookup yields CDR1 SGHNT and CDR2 YENEEA. The V segment lost 5 bases and the J segment 4 bases; nucleotides outside the gene matches: 10. This CDR3 spans 16 amino acids. The CDR3 here is CASSPGTAVGTGELFF. In DNA form, the CDR3 reads TGTGCCAGCAGCCCAGGGACAGCGGTGGGCACCGGGGAGCTGTTTTTT.

Turning to this clone: Other nucleotide sequences from this sample produce the same CDR3. This rearrangement joins TRBV5-4 to TRBJ2-3; the match to TRBD2 covers 10 bases. From germline, CDR1 is SGHNT and CDR2 YYREEE (reference sequence). With V trimmed by 2 bases and J by 1 base, 4 bases remained unmatched. This CDR3 contains 16 residues. The DNA of the CDR3 is TGTGCCAGCAGCTTAAAGCTAGCGGGGGGCACAGATACGCAGTATTTT. It is translated as CASSLKLAGGTDTQYF.

The chain has TRBV2 and TRBJ2-5; weak D call: TRBD1 (6 bases). The V end was cut by 7 bases, the J end by 4 bases, with 10 bases between. In germline, CDR1 is SNHLY, CDR2 FYNNEI. The CDR3 covers 12 residues. In nucleotides, the CDR3 is TGTGCCAGCATGAGGGGGTCAGAGACCCAGTACTTC. It specifies CASMRGSETQYF. The full variable domain, completed using reference TRBV2 and TRBJ2-5, is EPEVTQTPSHQVTQMGQEVILRCVPISNHLYFYWYRQILGQKVEFLVSFYNNEISEKSEIFDDQFSVERPDGSNFTLKIRSTKLEDSAMYFCASMRGSETQYFGPGTRLLVL.

This chain uses TRBV7-7 with TRBJ2-1; 12 positions match TRBD2. This CDR3 region has 15 residues. CDR1 SSHAT and CDR2 FNYEAQ come from the germline V gene (reference sequence). V trimming: 2 bases; J trimming: 10 bases; junction bases outside the gene matches: 6. CDR3 sequence (DNA): TGTGCCAGCAGCTTAAGACTAGCGGGGGTTGGAGAGCAGTTCTTC. This translates into CASSLRLAGVGEQFF.

The chain joins TRBV27 to TRBJ2-7; perhaps D is TRBD1 or TRBD2 (5 bases each). The length of the CDR3 is 14 residues. CDR1 MNHEY and CDR2 SMNVEV come from the germline V gene (reference sequence). V lost 2 bases, J lost 2 bases, and 10 bases lay in between. The CDR3 DNA sequence: TGTGCCAGCAGTTTAGGGTTGGGGGCCTACGAGCAGTACTTC. This gives the protein CASSLGLGAYEQYF.

The chain joins TRBV6-5 to TRBJ1-1; the match to TRBD1 covers 8 bases. The germline CDR1 and CDR2 sequences are MNHEY and SVGAGI. The CDR3 is made up of 13 amino acids. V gave up 6 bases and J gave up 5 bases; unmatched junction bases: 5. DNA for the CDR3: TGTGCCAGCAGCGACAGGGGCGTTACTGAAGCTTTCTTT. Protein product: CASSDRGVTEAFF.

J is TRBJ1-5 and V is TRBV4-1; the match to TRBD1 covers 8 bases. The J segment lost 7 bases and the V segment lost 3 bases, leaving 8 bases of the junction unmatched. CDR1 and CDR2 (germline): MGHRA, YSYEKL. This CDR3 region has 15 residues. This CDR3 is CASSHPGQGQQPQHF. The DNA for the CDR3 is TGCGCCAGCAGCCATCCCGGACAGGGACAGCAGCCCCAGCATTTT.

J is TRBJ2-7 and V is TRBV5-5, with TRBD1 identical over 8 bases. The germline gives CDR1 SGHKS, CDR2 YYEKEE (reference sequence). This CDR3 is built from 15 residues. V lost 0 bases, J lost 3 bases, and 5 bases stayed unmatched. CDR3 in DNA: TGTGCCAGCAGCTTGGAATCAGGGGGCTTCTACGAGCAGTACTTC. Translated, it gives CASSLESGGFYEQYF. Variable domain in full (rest from reference TRBV5-5 and TRBJ2-7): DAGVTQSPTHLIKTRGQQVTLRCSPISGHKSVSWYQQVLGQGPQFIFQYYEKEERGRGNFPDRFSARQFPNYSSELNVNALLLGDSALYLCASSLESGGFYEQYFGPGTRLTVT.

This clone was observed once. The chain recombines TRBV18 with TRBJ1-2; unclear D gene. The length of the CDR3 is 14 residues. Germline V gene data show CDR1 as KGHSH and CDR2 as LQKENI. V lost 8 bases, J lost 4 bases, and 17 bases lay in between. CDR3 region: CASGPREFAYGYTF. The CDR3 nucleotides read TGTGCCAGCGGTCCGAGGGAGTTTGCCTATGGCTACACCTTC.

The V gene is TRBV28, the J gene TRBJ1-6; tentatively, D is TRBD1 (5 bases). This CDR3 comprises 14 residues. Germline CDR1 reads MDHEN; CDR2 reads SYDVKM. Deletions cut 3 bases from V and 10 bases from J, with 13 bases between. The CDR3 sequence: CASSLEGRGSPLHF. CDR3 bases: TGTGCCAGCAGTTTGGAGGGGAGGGGCTCACCCCTCCACTTT. The full variable domain, in which reference TRBV28 and TRBJ1-6 provide the parts outside the CDR3, is DVKVTQSSRYLVKRTGEKVFLECVQDMDHENMFWYRQDPGLGLRLIYFSYDVKMKEKGDIPEGYSVSREKKERFSLILESASTNQTSMYLCASSLEGRGSPLHFGNGTRLTVT.

The V and J genes are TRBV5-1 and TRBJ2-7, with TRBD1 matching 7 bases. The length of the CDR3 is 16 residues. Germline CDR1 SGHRS, CDR2 YFSETQ. Unmatched junction bases numbered 12, after V lost 4 bases and J lost 2 bases. The CDR3 coding sequence is TGCGCCAGCAGCGGAGAGGAGACAGGGTCTGCCTACGAGCAGTACTTC. Protein product: CASSGEETGSAYEQYF. The full variable domain, in which reference TRBV5-1 and TRBJ2-7 provide the parts outside the CDR3, is KAGVTQTPRYLIKTRGQQVTLSCSPISGHRSVSWYQQTPGQGLQFLFEYFSETQRNKGNFPGRFSGRQFSNSRSEMNVSTLELGDSALYLCASSGEETGSAYEQYFGPGTRLTVT.

This chain connects TRBV6-2 or TRBV6-3 to TRBJ1-5; tentative D call: TRBD1 (6 bases). Germline V gene data show CDR1 as MNHEY and CDR2 as SVGEGT. The CDR3 sequence is 15 residues long. Deletions cut 5 bases from V and 2 bases from J, with 13 bases between. For the CDR3, the DNA is TGTGCCAGCAGTGGCCAGGGGATAGGCAATCAGCCCCAGCATTTT. Translation: CASSGQGIGNQPQHF.

The J gene is TRBJ1-1, the V gene TRBV4-1; possible D gene TRBD1, 5 bases. The germline V and J ends were trimmed by 1 base and 4 bases, with 22 bases remaining between them. The CDR3 loop spans 18 amino acids. Germline CDR1 and CDR2: MGHRA and YSYEKL. Here the CDR3 reads CASSQAGLVGGRGTEAFF. CDR3 nucleotide sequence: TGCGCCAGCAGCCAAGCGGGACTGGTGGGAGGTCGGGGCACTGAAGCTTTCTTT.

The chain is built from TRBV5-1 and TRBJ2-2; tentative D call: TRBD1 (6 bases). V lost 5 bases, J lost 4 bases, and 9 bases lay in between. Germline CDR1 reads SGHRS; CDR2 reads YFSETQ. This CDR3 has 13 residues. The CDR3 DNA is TGCGCCAGCAGAACAGGGCCCACCGGGGAGCTGTTTTTT. It is translated as CASRTGPTGELFF.